This record concerns one T cell receptor (beta chain) sequence. The sample comes from a study of OX40 agonist ivuxolimab in advanced cancers. For the study at large: The study gave patients intravenous ivuxolimab at 0.01 to 10 mg/kg every 2 weeks.

V was pared by 1 base and J by 3 bases, with 4 bases of the junction left unmatched. This CDR3 is 16 amino acids long. Germline CDR1 MGHRA, CDR2 YSYEKL. Patients were ineligible given autoimmune disease history or systemic immunosuppression. The study sampled blood at baseline, cycle 4 day 1, and cycle 7 day 1. Using immunoSEQ multiplex PCR, the repertoire was profiled, and TCRdb retains in-frame clones only, with some absent. Here the sample spans tens of thousands of clones, 80% being singletons. This sequence originates from an adult with an advanced solid tumor such as melanoma, head and neck, liver or kidney cancer. This specimen consisted of CD4+ or CD8+ T cells sorted from blood, obtained in a trial of the OX40 agonist ivuxolimab. The rearrangement uses TRBV4-1 and TRBJ2-5, with 11 bases that match TRBD1. CDR3 bases: TGCGCCAGCAGCCAAGTTTGGACAGGGGGCGAAGAGACCCAGTACTTC. Its protein is CASSQVWTGGEETQYF.